This is a list of T cell receptor beta chains from one sample in a study of regulatory T cells in long-lasting Graves disease. From the multiplex PCR reads, TCRdb called clonotypes with MiXCR, one entry per CDR3 protein. This repertoire shows some 420,000 distinct CDR3 sequences, less than 25% found once; its top ten account for about an eighth. Specimen: peripheral blood mononuclear cells (PBMCs), collected when the disease was refractory, from a patient treated with antithyroid drugs. The receptors were gathered from a female donor with Graves disease. Both conserved end residues are part of each CDR3. Each record gives: clone size, D gene, V gene, J gene, CDR3 protein, CDR3 DNA. The D gene is left open where the match is weak. Size tells how often a clone was seen (once, few, many) or the class of an expanded clone, and some rows leave it out.

clone size: few; D gene: -; V gene: TRBV20-1; J gene: TRBJ1-5; CDR3 protein: CSAREVRGVAPQHF; CDR3 DNA: TGCAGTGCTAGAGAAGTAAGAGGAGTTGCGCCCCAGCATTTT
clone size: -; D gene: -; V gene: TRBV3-1; J gene: TRBJ1-6; CDR3 protein: CASSQVRASSYNSPLHF; CDR3 DNA: TGTGCCAGCAGCCAAGTCCGGGCGAGCTCCTATAATTCACCCCTCCACTTT
clone size: many; D gene: -; V gene: TRBV28; J gene: TRBJ1-2; CDR3 protein: CASTTIGGRIYGYTF; CDR3 DNA: TGTGCCAGCACCACGATAGGAGGCAGGATTTATGGCTACACCTTC
clone size: many; D gene: -; V gene: TRBV3-1; J gene: TRBJ2-2; CDR3 protein: CASSQGAGELFF; CDR3 DNA: TGTGCCAGCAGCCAGGGGGCTGGGGAGCTGTTTTTT
clone size: many; D gene: -; V gene: TRBV7-2; J gene: TRBJ1-6; CDR3 protein: CASSLFRQLNSPLHF; CDR3 DNA: TGTGCCAGCAGCCTCTTCCGACAGCTAAATTCACCCCTCCACTTT
clone size: many; D gene: -; V gene: TRBV19; J gene: TRBJ1-1; CDR3 protein: CASSPHRDGNTEAFF; CDR3 DNA: TGTGCCAGTAGTCCGCACAGGGACGGAAACACTGAAGCTTTCTTT
clone size: once; D gene: -; V gene: TRBV28; J gene: TRBJ1-4; CDR3 protein: CASSVTGSGKLFF; CDR3 DNA: TGTGCCAGCAGCGTGACCGGGTCGGGAAAACTGTTTTTT
clone size: many; D gene: TRBD2; V gene: TRBV6-1; J gene: TRBJ2-7; CDR3 protein: CASIKERGSYEQYF; CDR3 DNA: TGTGCCAGCATCAAGGAGCGGGGTTCCTACGAGCAGTACTTC
clone size: many; D gene: -; V gene: TRBV7-8; J gene: TRBJ1-6; CDR3 protein: CASSLGARGPPSSYNSPLHF; CDR3 DNA: TGTGCCAGCAGCTTAGGGGCCAGGGGTCCTCCTTCGTCCTATAATTCACCCCTCCACTTT
clone size: many; D gene: TRBD2; V gene: TRBV12-3/TRBV12-4; J gene: TRBJ2-4; CDR3 protein: CASSPYSGRDKNIQYF; CDR3 DNA: TGTGCCAGCTCTCCTTATAGCGGGAGGGACAAAAACATTCAGTACTTC
clone size: -; D gene: -; V gene: TRBV20-1; J gene: TRBJ1-2; CDR3 protein: CSARTQGTVDGYTF; CDR3 DNA: TGCAGTGCTAGAACTCAGGGGACCGTCGATGGCTACACCTTC
clone size: few; D gene: -; V gene: TRBV7-8; J gene: TRBJ2-2; CDR3 protein: CASSKDPGTGELFF; CDR3 DNA: TGTGCCAGCAGCAAGGACCCAGGGACCGGGGAGCTGTTTTTT
clone size: -; D gene: TRBD2; V gene: TRBV3-1; J gene: TRBJ2-1; CDR3 protein: CASSPFSGKGNNEQFF; CDR3 DNA: TGTGCCAGCAGCCCATTTAGCGGGAAGGGAAACAATGAGCAGTTCTTC
clone size: -; D gene: TRBD2; V gene: TRBV7-3; J gene: TRBJ2-5; CDR3 protein: CASSLGTGGPLETQYF; CDR3 DNA: TGTGCCAGCAGCTTAGGGACGGGGGGACCCTTGGAGACCCAGTACTTC
clone size: -; D gene: TRBD1; V gene: TRBV20-1; J gene: TRBJ1-2; CDR3 protein: CSAPGQGSGYTF; CDR3 DNA: TGCAGTGCCCCGGGACAGGGATCTGGCTACACCTTC
clone size: few; D gene: TRBD1; V gene: TRBV20-1; J gene: TRBJ1-1; CDR3 protein: CSARGQENTEAFF; CDR3 DNA: TGCAGTGCTAGGGGACAGGAGAACACTGAAGCTTTCTTT
clone size: many; D gene: TRBD1; V gene: TRBV29-1; J gene: TRBJ2-5; CDR3 protein: CSVEEGQGETQYF; CDR3 DNA: TGCAGCGTTGAAGAGGGACAGGGAGAGACCCAGTACTTC
clone size: -; D gene: -; V gene: TRBV25-1; J gene: TRBJ1-5; CDR3 protein: CASSPGAGPQHF; CDR3 DNA: TGTGCCAGCAGTCCGGGGGCCGGGCCCCAGCATTTT
clone size: many; D gene: -; V gene: TRBV28; J gene: TRBJ2-7; CDR3 protein: CASSSPGIYEQYF; CDR3 DNA: TGTGCCAGCAGTTCGCCAGGGATCTACGAGCAGTACTTC
clone size: many; D gene: -; V gene: TRBV28; J gene: TRBJ1-1; CDR3 protein: CASSFGRAFF; CDR3 DNA: TGTGCCAGCAGTTTCGGGAGGGCTTTCTTT
clone size: few; D gene: -; V gene: TRBV5-1; J gene: TRBJ2-7; CDR3 protein: CASSLDQGTYEQYF; CDR3 DNA: TGCGCCAGCAGCTTGGATCAGGGTACCTACGAGCAGTACTTC
clone size: -; D gene: TRBD2; V gene: TRBV14; J gene: TRBJ2-7; CDR3 protein: CASSRIGLAGYEQYF; CDR3 DNA: TGTGCCAGCAGCCGAATCGGACTAGCGGGCTACGAGCAGTACTTC
clone size: few; D gene: -; V gene: TRBV24-1; J gene: TRBJ2-7; CDR3 protein: CATSDGSSASYEQYF; CDR3 DNA: TGTGCCACCAGTGACGGATCTAGCGCTTCCTACGAGCAGTACTTC
clone size: few; D gene: -; V gene: TRBV20-1; J gene: TRBJ1-4; CDR3 protein: CSAREGGVGEKLFF; CDR3 DNA: TGCAGTGCTAGAGAGGGAGGGGTCGGTGAAAAACTGTTTTTT
clone size: once; D gene: -; V gene: TRBV7-9; J gene: TRBJ2-6; CDR3 protein: CASSQGGSAGANVLTF; CDR3 DNA: TGTGCCAGCAGCCAAGGGGGGTCTGCTGGGGCCAACGTCCTGACTTTC
clone size: few; D gene: -; V gene: TRBV19; J gene: TRBJ1-5; CDR3 protein: CASRPQGPAPGSQHF; CDR3 DNA: TGTGCCAGTAGGCCACAGGGCCCCGCGCCGGGGTCCCAGCATTTT